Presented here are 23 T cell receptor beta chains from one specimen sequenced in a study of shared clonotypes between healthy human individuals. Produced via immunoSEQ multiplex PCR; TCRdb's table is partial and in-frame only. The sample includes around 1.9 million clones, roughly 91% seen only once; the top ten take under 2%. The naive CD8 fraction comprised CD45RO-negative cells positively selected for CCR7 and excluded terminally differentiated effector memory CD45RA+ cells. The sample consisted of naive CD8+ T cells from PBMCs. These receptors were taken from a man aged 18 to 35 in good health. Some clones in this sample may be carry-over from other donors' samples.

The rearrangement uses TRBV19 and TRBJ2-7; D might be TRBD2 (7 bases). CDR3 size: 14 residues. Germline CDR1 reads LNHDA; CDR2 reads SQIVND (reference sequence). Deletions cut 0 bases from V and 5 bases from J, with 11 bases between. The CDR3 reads CASSIDRGADEQYF. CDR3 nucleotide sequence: TGTGCCAGTAGTATAGATCGGGGGGCGGACGAGCAGTACTTC. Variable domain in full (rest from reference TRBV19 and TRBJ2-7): DGGITQSPKYLFRKEGQNVTLSCEQNLNHDAMYWYRQDPGQGLRLIYYSQIVNDFQKGDIAEGYSVSREKKESFPLTVTSAQKNPTAFYLCASSIDRGADEQYFGPGTRLTVT.

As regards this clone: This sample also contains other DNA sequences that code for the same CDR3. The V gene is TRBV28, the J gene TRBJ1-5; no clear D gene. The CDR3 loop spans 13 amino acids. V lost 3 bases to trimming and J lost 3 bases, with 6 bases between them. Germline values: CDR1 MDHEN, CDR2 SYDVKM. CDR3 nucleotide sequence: TGTGCCAGCAGTTTGAATTCCAATCAGCCCCAGCATTTT. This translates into CASSLNSNQPQHF.

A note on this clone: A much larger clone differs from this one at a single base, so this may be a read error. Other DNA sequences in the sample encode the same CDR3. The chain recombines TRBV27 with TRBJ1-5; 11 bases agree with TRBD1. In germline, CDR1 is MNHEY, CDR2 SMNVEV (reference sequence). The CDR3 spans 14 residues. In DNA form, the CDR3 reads TGTGCCAGCAGTTGGACAGGGGGCAACCAGCCCCAGCATTTT. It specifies CASSWTGGNQPQHF.

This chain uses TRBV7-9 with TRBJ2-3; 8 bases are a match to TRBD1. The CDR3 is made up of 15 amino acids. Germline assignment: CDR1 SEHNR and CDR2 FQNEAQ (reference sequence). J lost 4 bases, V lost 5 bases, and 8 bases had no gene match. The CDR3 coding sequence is TGTGCCAGCAGCCCGCACAGGGGGAGGCCAGATACGCAGTATTTT. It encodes CASSPHRGRPDTQYF.

CDR3: CASSPDPYEQYF. In DNA form, the CDR3 reads TGTGCCAGCAGCCCTGACCCCTACGAGCAGTACTTC. The chain joins TRBV7-3 to TRBJ2-7, with unresolved D. The CDR3 spans 12 residues. V gave up 5 bases and J gave up 2 bases, with 7 bases separating them. Per germline, CDR1 SGHTA and CDR2 FQGTGA.

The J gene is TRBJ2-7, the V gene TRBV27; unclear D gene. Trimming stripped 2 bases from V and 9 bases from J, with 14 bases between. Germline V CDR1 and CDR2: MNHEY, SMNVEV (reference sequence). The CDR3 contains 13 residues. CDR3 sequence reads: CASSLAASTVQYF. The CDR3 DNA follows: TGTGCCAGCAGTTTAGCGGCCTCCACTGTGCAGTACTTC.

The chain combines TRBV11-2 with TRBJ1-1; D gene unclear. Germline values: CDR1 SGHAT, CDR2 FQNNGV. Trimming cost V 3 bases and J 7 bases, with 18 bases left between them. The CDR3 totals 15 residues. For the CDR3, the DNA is TGTGCCAGCAGCTTCCGCCAACGTCAATCGGATGAAGCTTTCTTT. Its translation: CASSFRQRQSDEAFF.

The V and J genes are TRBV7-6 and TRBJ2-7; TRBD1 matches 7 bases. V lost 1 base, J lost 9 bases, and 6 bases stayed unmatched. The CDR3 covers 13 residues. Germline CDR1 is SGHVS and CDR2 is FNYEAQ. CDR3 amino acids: CASSLGGTGAQYF. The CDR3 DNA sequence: TGTGCCAGCAGCTTAGGTGGTACAGGGGCGCAGTACTTC.

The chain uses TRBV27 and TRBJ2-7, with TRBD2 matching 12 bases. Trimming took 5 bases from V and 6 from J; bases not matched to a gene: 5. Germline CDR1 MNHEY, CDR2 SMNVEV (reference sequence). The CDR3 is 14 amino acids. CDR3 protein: CASSPRLAGAEQYF. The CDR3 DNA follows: TGTGCCAGCAGTCCTCGACTAGCGGGAGCCGAGCAGTACTTC.

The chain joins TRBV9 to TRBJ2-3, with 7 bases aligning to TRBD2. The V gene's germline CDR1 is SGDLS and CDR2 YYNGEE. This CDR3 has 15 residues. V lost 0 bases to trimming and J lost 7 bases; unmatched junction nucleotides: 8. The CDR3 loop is CASSVESGEGYTQYF. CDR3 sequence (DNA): TGTGCCAGCAGCGTAGAGAGCGGGGAAGGTTATACGCAGTATTTT.

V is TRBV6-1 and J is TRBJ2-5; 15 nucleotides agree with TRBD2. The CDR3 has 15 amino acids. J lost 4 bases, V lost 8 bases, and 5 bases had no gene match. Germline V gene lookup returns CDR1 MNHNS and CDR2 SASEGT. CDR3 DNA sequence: TGTGCCAGCGGACTAGCGGGAGGGGTCGGAGAGACCCAGTACTTC. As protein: CASGLAGGVGETQYF.

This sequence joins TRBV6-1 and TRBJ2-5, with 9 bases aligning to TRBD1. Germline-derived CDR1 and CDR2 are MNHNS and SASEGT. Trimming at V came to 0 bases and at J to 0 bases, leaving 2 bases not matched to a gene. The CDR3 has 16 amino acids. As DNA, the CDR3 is TGTGCCAGCAGTGAAGCAGGGACAGGGAACCAAGAGACCCAGTACTTC. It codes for CASSEAGTGNQETQYF.

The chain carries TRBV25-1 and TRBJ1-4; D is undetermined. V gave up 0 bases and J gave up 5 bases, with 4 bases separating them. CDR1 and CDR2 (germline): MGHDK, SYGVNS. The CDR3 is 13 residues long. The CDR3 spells CASSEYANEKLFF. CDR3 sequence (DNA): TGTGCCAGCAGTGAATATGCGAATGAAAAACTGTTTTTT.

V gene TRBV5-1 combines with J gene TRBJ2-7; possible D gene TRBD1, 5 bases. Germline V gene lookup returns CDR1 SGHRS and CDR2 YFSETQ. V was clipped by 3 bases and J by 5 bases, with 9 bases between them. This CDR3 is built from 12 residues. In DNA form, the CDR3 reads TGCGCCAGCAGCTGGGGCTGGGACGAGCAGTACTTC. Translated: CASSWGWDEQYF.

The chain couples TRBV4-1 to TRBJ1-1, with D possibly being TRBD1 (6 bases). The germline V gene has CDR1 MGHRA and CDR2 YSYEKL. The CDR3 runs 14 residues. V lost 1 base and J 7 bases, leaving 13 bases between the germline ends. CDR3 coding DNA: TGCGCCAGCAGCCAAGCTACAGGGTATCTTGAAGCTTTCTTT. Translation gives CASSQATGYLEAFF.

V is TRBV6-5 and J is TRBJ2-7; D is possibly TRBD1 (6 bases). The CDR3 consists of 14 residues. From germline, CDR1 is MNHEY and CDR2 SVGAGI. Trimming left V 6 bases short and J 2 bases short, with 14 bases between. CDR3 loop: CASSTGSSAYEQYF. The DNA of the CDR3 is TGTGCCAGCAGCACAGGGTCTTCAGCCTACGAGCAGTACTTC.

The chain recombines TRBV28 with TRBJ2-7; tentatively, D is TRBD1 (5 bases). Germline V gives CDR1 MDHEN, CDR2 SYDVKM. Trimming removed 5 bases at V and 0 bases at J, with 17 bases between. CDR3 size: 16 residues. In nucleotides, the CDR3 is TGTGCCAGCAGTCCCCCCGTGGGGCTTAGCTCCTACGAGCAGTACTTC. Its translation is CASSPPVGLSSYEQYF.

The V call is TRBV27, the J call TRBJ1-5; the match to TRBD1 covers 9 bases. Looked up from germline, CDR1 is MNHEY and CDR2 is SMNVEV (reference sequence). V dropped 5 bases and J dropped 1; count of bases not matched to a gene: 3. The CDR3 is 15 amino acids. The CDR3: CASSNRGPSNQPQHF. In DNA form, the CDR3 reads TGTGCCAGCAGTAACAGGGGGCCGAGCAATCAGCCCCAGCATTTT.

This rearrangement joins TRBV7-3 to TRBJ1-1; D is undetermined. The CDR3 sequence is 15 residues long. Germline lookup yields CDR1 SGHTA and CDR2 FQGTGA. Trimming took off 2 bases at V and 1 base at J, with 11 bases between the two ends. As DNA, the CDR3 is TGTGCCAGCAGCTTAGAAAGTATGGAGAACACTGAAGCTTTCTTT. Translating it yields CASSLESMENTEAFF. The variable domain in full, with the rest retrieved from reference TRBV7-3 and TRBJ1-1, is GAGVSQTPSNKVTEKGKYVELRCDPISGHTALYWYRQSLGQGPEFLIYFQGTGAADDSGLPNDRFFAVRPEGSVSTLKIQRTERGDSAVYLCASSLESMENTEAFFGQGTRLTVV.

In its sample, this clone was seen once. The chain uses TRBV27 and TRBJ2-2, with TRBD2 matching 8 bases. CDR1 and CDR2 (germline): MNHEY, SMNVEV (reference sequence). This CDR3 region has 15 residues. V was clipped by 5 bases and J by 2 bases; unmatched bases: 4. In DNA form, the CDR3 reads TGTGCCAGCAGTCCCCGGGGGGGTAACACCGGGGAGCTGTTTTTT. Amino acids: CASSPRGGNTGELFF.

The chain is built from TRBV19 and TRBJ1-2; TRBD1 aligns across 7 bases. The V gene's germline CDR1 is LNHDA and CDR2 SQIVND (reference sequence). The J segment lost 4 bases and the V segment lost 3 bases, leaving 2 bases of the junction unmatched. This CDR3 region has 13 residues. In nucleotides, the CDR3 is TGTGCCAGTAGTATGACAGGGTTCTATGGCTACACCTTC. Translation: CASSMTGFYGYTF.

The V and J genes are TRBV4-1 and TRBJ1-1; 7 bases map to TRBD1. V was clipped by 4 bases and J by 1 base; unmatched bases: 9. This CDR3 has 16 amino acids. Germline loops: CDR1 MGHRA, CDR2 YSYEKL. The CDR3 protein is CASSLLWDSKNTEAFF. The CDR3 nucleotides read TGCGCCAGCAGCCTCCTATGGGACAGCAAGAACACTGAAGCTTTCTTT.

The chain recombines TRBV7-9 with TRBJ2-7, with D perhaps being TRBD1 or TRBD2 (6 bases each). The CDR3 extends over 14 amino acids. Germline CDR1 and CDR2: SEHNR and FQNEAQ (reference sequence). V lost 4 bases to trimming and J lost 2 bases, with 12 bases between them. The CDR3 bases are TGTGCCAGCAGCTGGGGGGCCACGACCTACGAGCAGTACTTC. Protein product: CASSWGATTYEQYF.